These 4 T cell receptor beta chains originate from one sample sequenced in a study of T cell repertoires in cytomegalovirus infection (dated by TCRdb to about 2019). The reads were generated on an Illumina HiSeq 1500. TCRdb passed the public sequencing reads through fastp at Q25 and MiXCR, retaining productive beta sequences. All rows with the same CDR3 protein become a single entry with the most common DNA and genes. The table for this sample lists hundreds of thousands of distinct CDR3 sequences; around a third of them were counted only once. The top ten hold 15% to 20% of the sample. Their cognate antigens are unknown. In light of the paper, this sample's treatment or condition label describes: in vitro stimulation with specific CMV peptide epitopes to enrich CMV-specific T cells. This sample comprised cultured PBMCs, obtained from culture after CMV antigen stimulation. The receptor set was obtained from a human donor in good health (CMV status not recorded). Some clones in this sample may be carry-over from other donors' samples.

V and J are TRBV7-8 and TRBJ2-7, with 9 bases matching TRBD1. The length of the CDR3 is 15 residues. V was pared by 5 bases and J by 3 bases, with 8 bases of the junction left unmatched. Looked up from germline, CDR1 is SGHVS and CDR2 is FQNEAQ. The chain's CDR3 is CASSPARDRVYEQYF. CDR3 bases: TGTGCCAGCAGCCCGGCCCGGGACAGGGTCTACGAGCAGTACTTC.

The chain uses TRBV4-2 and TRBJ2-1; D assignment may be TRBD1 or TRBD2 (7 bases each). Trimming took off 4 bases at V and 0 bases at J, with 13 bases between the two ends. Germline CDR1 is LGHNA and CDR2 is YNFKEQ. The CDR3 has 16 amino acids. Written as DNA, the CDR3 is TGTGCCAGCAGCCCGGCCAGGGGGGGCTCCTACAATGAGCAGTTCTTC. This encodes CASSPARGGSYNEQFF.

In this sample, this clonotype turned up a few times. This sequence joins TRBV6-2 or TRBV6-3 and TRBJ2-5; D may correspond to TRBD1 or TRBD2 (6 bases each). V lost 7 bases and J 5 bases, leaving 17 bases between the germline ends. This CDR3 spans 14 amino acids. Per the germline V gene, CDR1 is MNHEY and CDR2 is SVGEGT. The CDR3 DNA is TGTGCCAGCAACCGAGGGGGGAGTTCGGAGACCCAGTACTTC. Encoded protein: CASNRGGSSETQYF.

The V and J genes are TRBV7-7 and TRBJ2-1; 8 bases are a match to TRBD1. Germline trimming cut 6 bases from V and 10 bases from J; bases unmatched to any gene: 14. This CDR3 spans 15 amino acids. Germline V lookup: CDR1 SSHAT, CDR2 FNYEAQ (reference sequence). The CDR3 region is CASSYGQGEWGEQFF. CDR3 nucleotides: TGTGCCAGCAGTTACGGACAGGGCGAGTGGGGCGAGCAGTTCTTC.